This passage covers 21 T cell receptor beta chains from one sample sequenced in a study of breast tumors, draining lymph nodes, adjacent tissues. TCRdb processed the multiplex PCR reads anew with MiXCR; each CDR3 protein has one entry. The sample has 20,000 or so distinct CDR3 sequences, 64% seen once; the top ten hold roughly 21%. Material: tumor-adjacent breast tissue. These receptors were collected from a female donor with breast cancer. Some clones in this sample may be carry-over from other donors' samples.

The rearrangement joins TRBV5-5 to TRBJ2-7; unclear D gene. Looked up from germline, CDR1 is SGHKS and CDR2 is YYEKEE (reference sequence). The V end was cut by 3 bases, the J end by 3 bases, with 10 bases between. This CDR3 has 13 residues. Here the CDR3 DNA reads TGTGCCAGCAGCTCCCACAAGGGCTACGAGCAGTACTTC. Translating gives CASSSHKGYEQYF.

By proportion, this clonotype is medium-sized. J is TRBJ2-7 and V is TRBV2; 14 nucleotides line up with TRBD2. From germline, CDR1 is SNHLY and CDR2 FYNNEI. The CDR3 loop spans 15 amino acids. The V segment lost 8 bases and the J segment 4 bases; nucleotides outside the gene matches: 7. As DNA, the CDR3 is TGTGCCAGCTCGCCCTGGACTAGCGGGGGGTACGAGCAGTACTTC. The encoded protein is CASSPWTSGGYEQYF.

The V and J genes are TRBV7-9 and TRBJ2-7, with 7 bases identical to TRBD1. Losses at the gene ends were 1 base for V and 6 bases for J; bases not matched to a gene: 9. This CDR3 comprises 15 residues. CDR1 is SEHNR and CDR2 is FQNEAQ in the germline V gene (reference sequence). The CDR3 sequence is CASSLVRQGTSEQYF. Written as DNA, the CDR3 is TGTGCCAGCAGCTTAGTTCGACAGGGAACCTCCGAGCAGTACTTC.

This chain uses TRBV2 with TRBJ2-1; 11 nucleotides line up with TRBD2. The CDR3 totals 18 residues. V lost 3 bases and J lost 0; bases outside the gene matches: 7. The germline CDR1 and CDR2 sequences are SNHLY and FYNNEI. CDR3 sequence (DNA): TGTGCCAGCAGTGATGGGCTAGCGGGGGGACGCTCCTACAATGAGCAGTTCTTC. Translated, it gives CASSDGLAGGRSYNEQFF.

The V gene is TRBV5-1, the J gene TRBJ2-3; 12 bases map to TRBD1. V gave up 0 bases and J gave up 1 base; unmatched junction bases: 6. Germline V CDR1 and CDR2: SGHRS, YFSETQ. The CDR3 extends over 18 amino acids. This CDR3 reads CASSLGGQGARGTDTQYF. In nucleotides, the CDR3 is TGCGCCAGCAGCTTGGGGGGACAGGGGGCTAGAGGCACAGATACGCAGTATTTT.

By share of the sample, this clonotype is medium-sized (0.01 to 0.1%). This chain links TRBV11-1 with TRBJ1-2; D uncertain. The CDR3 sequence is 13 residues long. V was trimmed by 1 base and J by 6 bases, leaving 9 bases between them. Per the germline V gene, CDR1 is SGHAT and CDR2 is FQDESV (reference sequence). Written as DNA, the CDR3 is TGTGCCAGCAGCTTAGAGGCCTCGAATGGCTACACCTTC. This codes for CASSLEASNGYTF.

The rearrangement joins TRBV6-6 to TRBJ1-6, with D maybe TRBD1 (6 bases). Deletions cut 11 bases from V and 6 bases from J, with 23 bases between. Germline V gene data show CDR1 as MNHNY and CDR2 as SVGAGI (reference sequence). The CDR3 has 16 amino acids. DNA of the CDR3: TGTGCCGGGAGGTTGACCACAGGGTCCCCTAATTCACCCCTCCACTTT. Its translation: CAGRLTTGSPNSPLHF.

CDR3 amino acids: CASSLFGGAVGYTF. The CDR3 nucleotides are TGTGCCAGCAGTTTATTTGGAGGGGCAGTCGGCTACACCTTC. The V and J genes are TRBV7-8 and TRBJ1-2; a weak D match, TRBD1 (5 bases). V dropped 6 bases and J dropped 8 bases, with 19 bases sitting between them. This CDR3 is built from 14 residues. Germline V CDR1 and CDR2: SGHVS, FQNEAQ.

The V call is TRBV7-6, the J call TRBJ2-7; TRBD1 agrees at 9 bases. V gave up 5 bases and J gave up 6 bases; unmatched junction bases: 2. The CDR3 totals 12 residues. CDR1 SGHVS and CDR2 FNYEAQ come from the germline V gene. CDR3 protein: CASSQTGGEQYF. The DNA for the CDR3 is TGTGCCAGCAGCCAGACAGGGGGCGAGCAGTACTTC.

This clonotype has a count of ten or more. The CDR3 reads CSARGTAETEAFF. The DNA of the CDR3 is TGCAGTGCTAGGGGCACGGCCGAAACTGAAGCTTTCTTT. This chain joins TRBV20-1 and TRBJ1-1; D not certain. Trimming took off 3 bases at V and 5 bases at J, with 13 bases between the two ends. Germline-derived CDR1 and CDR2 are DFQATT and SNEGSKA (reference sequence). The CDR3 spans 13 residues.

About this clonotype itself: The junction and the germline gene differ at one end; a read error may be behind it. J is TRBJ2-7 and V is TRBV6-4; 9 bases map to TRBD1. This CDR3 is built from 17 residues. Germline lookup yields CDR1 MRHNA and CDR2 SNTAGT. CDR3 sequence: CAISGEGQGLSSYEQYF. In DNA form, the CDR3 reads TGTGCCATCAGTGGGGAGGGACAGGGATTAAGCTCCTACGAGCAGTACTTC.

This clonotype is judged medium-sized. J is TRBJ2-5 and V is TRBV29-1; unclear D gene. V was trimmed by 6 bases and J by 5 bases, leaving 13 bases between them. Germline loops: CDR1 SQVTM, CDR2 ANQGSEA. The CDR3 sequence is 12 residues long. CDR3 residues: CSVVLSGETQYF. CDR3 nucleotide sequence: TGCAGCGTCGTCCTCTCTGGGGAGACCCAGTACTTC.

Concerning this clonotype: This may be a read error, as it is one base from a much larger clone. This chain uses TRBV5-8 with TRBJ1-1; D may be TRBD1 (5 bases). The CDR3 contains 14 residues. With 4 bases removed from V and 0 bases from J, the gap between germline ends came to 10 bases. Germline loops: CDR1 SGHTS, CDR2 YDEGEE. CDR3 residues: CASSLRQLNTEAFF. CDR3 sequence (DNA): TGTGCCAGCAGCCTACGACAGCTGAACACTGAAGCTTTCTTT.

The chain links TRBV20-1 to TRBJ2-7, with 14 positions matching TRBD2. V dropped 5 bases and J dropped 5; count of bases not matched to a gene: 11. The CDR3 is 16 residues long. CDR1 and CDR2 (germline): DFQATT, SNEGSKA (reference sequence). The CDR3 DNA reads TGCAGTGCTTACAGCGGGACTAGCGGGAGAAAGGACGAGCAGTACTTC. This codes for CSAYSGTSGRKDEQYF.

The chain couples TRBV13 to TRBJ1-2, with TRBD1 identical over 9 bases. After removal of 4 bases from V and 4 bases from J, the junction contained 4 bases not matched to a gene. The germline CDR1 and CDR2 sequences are PRHDT and FYEKMQ (reference sequence). CDR3 length equals 14 residues. The CDR3 region has the DNA TGTGCCAGCAGCTATGGGACAGGGCTCTATGGCTACACCTTC. This codes for CASSYGTGLYGYTF.

The V gene is TRBV2, the J gene TRBJ1-4; D ambiguous. Germline CDR1 reads SNHLY; CDR2 reads FYNNEI. V shed 1 base and J shed 4 bases, with 7 bases lying between them. The CDR3 sequence is 14 residues long. The CDR3 coding sequence is TGTGCCAGCAGTGAAGGACACATTAATGAAAAACTGTTTTTT. It translates to CASSEGHINEKLFF.

The chain is built from TRBV19 and TRBJ2-6; TRBD2 matches at 13 bases. Germline CDR1 reads LNHDA; CDR2 reads SQIVND (reference sequence). With 5 bases clipped from V and 3 bases from J, the junction kept 7 bases outside the gene matches. The CDR3 loop spans 18 amino acids. The DNA of the CDR3 is TGTGCCAGTAGTCCGGGACTAGCGGGAACTGATGGGGCCAACGTCCTGACTTTC. Translating gives CASSPGLAGTDGANVLTF. The whole variable domain, remainder taken from reference TRBV19 and TRBJ2-6, is DGGITQSPKYLFRKEGQNVTLSCEQNLNHDAMYWYRQDPGQGLRLIYYSQIVNDFQKGDIAEGYSVSREKKESFPLTVTSAQKNPTAFYLCASSPGLAGTDGANVLTFGAGSRLTVL.

CDR3 DNA sequence: TGTGCCAGCAGTGAAGGGAGGGATCGGTGGGAGACCCAGTACTTC. Protein sequence: CASSEGRDRWETQYF. The genes are TRBV7-9 and TRBJ2-5; TRBD2 matches at 7 bases. J lost 5 bases, V lost 6 bases, and 12 bases had no gene match. Germline V gene lookup returns CDR1 SEHNR and CDR2 FQNEAQ (reference sequence). CDR3 length: 15 amino acids.

This clonotype came up a few times. V usage is TRBV7-2 and J usage is TRBJ2-2; tentative D call: TRBD2 (5 bases). This CDR3 spans 13 amino acids. Trimming took off 1 base at V and 6 bases at J, with 6 bases between the two ends. Germline V gives CDR1 SGHTA, CDR2 FQGNSA. CDR3 region: CASSLVGAGELFF. Written as DNA, the CDR3 is TGTGCCAGCAGCTTAGTCGGGGCCGGGGAGCTGTTTTTT.

Within the sample, this clonotype is medium-sized (0.01 to 0.1%). V and J are TRBV2 and TRBJ1-4, with D possibly TRBD1 on 5 matching bases. CDR1 SNHLY and CDR2 FYNNEI come from the germline V gene. Between the trimmed V and J ends, which lost 3 bases and 7 bases, there was a span of 9 bases. The CDR3 covers 13 residues. The CDR3 protein is CASSDGGGEKLFF. CDR3 nucleotides: TGTGCCAGCAGTGATGGGGGAGGTGAAAAACTGTTTTTT.

This clonotype is medium-sized in the sample. The chain joins TRBV20-1 to TRBJ1-2, with 11 bases fitting TRBD1. Trimming removed 3 bases from V and 8 bases from J; junction bases left unmatched: 8. This CDR3 has 14 residues. Germline V gene data show CDR1 as DFQATT and CDR2 as SNEGSKA (reference sequence). As DNA, the CDR3 is TGCAGTGCTAGGAGCCTCCGGGACAGGGGGGGCTACACCTTC. It specifies CSARSLRDRGGYTF.